The T cell receptor beta chain described here comes from a study of tumour-infiltrating T cells in Burkitt lymphoma. The wider study: Overall and progression-free survival were predicted by productive clonality.

The CDR3 sequence is 17 residues long. V trimming: 0 bases; J trimming: 7 bases; junction bases outside the gene matches: 13. CDR1 is SGHRS, CDR2 YFSETQ, per germline. Profiled with immunoSEQ multiplex PCR; TCRdb holds only in-frame clones, not every one. The table includes 13,000 or so clones, 85% detected once. The clonotype was recovered from a human donor with diffuse large B-cell lymphoma. The chain recombines TRBV5-1 with TRBJ2-1, with 7 bases fitting TRBD1. Sequencing was carried out using tumor tissue. The CDR3 loop reads CASSLAGLGQSRNEQFF. In DNA, the CDR3 is TGCGCCAGCAGCTTGGCCGGGTTGGGACAGTCTAGAAATGAGCAGTTCTTC.